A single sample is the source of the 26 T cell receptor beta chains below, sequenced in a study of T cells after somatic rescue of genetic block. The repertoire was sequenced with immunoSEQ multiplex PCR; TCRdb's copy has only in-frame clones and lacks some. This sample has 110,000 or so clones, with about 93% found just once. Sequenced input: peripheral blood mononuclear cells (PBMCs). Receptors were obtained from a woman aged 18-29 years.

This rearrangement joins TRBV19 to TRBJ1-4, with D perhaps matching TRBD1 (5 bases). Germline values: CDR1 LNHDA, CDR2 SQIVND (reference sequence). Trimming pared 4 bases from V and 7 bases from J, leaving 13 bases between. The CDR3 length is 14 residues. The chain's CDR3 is CASSKPGRGEKLFF. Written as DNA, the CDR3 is TGTGCCAGTAGTAAGCCAGGGCGTGGTGAAAAACTGTTTTTT. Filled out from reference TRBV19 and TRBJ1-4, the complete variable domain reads DGGITQSPKYLFRKEGQNVTLSCEQNLNHDAMYWYRQDPGQGLRLIYYSQIVNDFQKGDIAEGYSVSREKKESFPLTVTSAQKNPTAFYLCASSKPGRGEKLFFGSGTQLSVL.

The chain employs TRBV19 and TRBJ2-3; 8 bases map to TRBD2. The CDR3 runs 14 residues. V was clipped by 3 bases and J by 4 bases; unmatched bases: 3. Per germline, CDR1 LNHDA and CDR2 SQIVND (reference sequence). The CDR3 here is CASSIQRGSDTQYF. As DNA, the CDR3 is TGTGCCAGTAGTATTCAGCGGGGGTCAGATACGCAGTATTTT.

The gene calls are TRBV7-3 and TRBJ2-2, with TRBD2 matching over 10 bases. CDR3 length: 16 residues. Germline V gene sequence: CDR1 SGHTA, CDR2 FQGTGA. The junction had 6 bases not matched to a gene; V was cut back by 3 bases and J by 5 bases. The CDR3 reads CASSLGASGGTGELFF. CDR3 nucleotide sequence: TGTGCCAGCAGCTTGGGAGCTAGCGGGGGTACCGGGGAGCTGTTTTTT. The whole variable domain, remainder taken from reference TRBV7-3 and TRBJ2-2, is GAGVSQTPSNKVTEKGKYVELRCDPISGHTALYWYRQSLGQGPEFLIYFQGTGAADDSGLPNDRFFAVRPEGSVSTLKIQRTERGDSAVYLCASSLGASGGTGELFFGEGSRLTVL.

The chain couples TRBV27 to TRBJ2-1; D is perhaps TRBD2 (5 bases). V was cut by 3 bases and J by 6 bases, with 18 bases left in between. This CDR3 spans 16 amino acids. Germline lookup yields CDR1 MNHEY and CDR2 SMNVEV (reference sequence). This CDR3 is CASSLRSADSSNEQFF. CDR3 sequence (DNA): TGTGCCAGCAGTTTGAGGAGCGCGGACTCTTCCAATGAGCAGTTCTTC.

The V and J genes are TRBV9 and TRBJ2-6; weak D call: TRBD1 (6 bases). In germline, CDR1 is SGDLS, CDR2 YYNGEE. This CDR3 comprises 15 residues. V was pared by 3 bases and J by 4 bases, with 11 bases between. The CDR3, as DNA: TGTGCCAGCAGCGCCGGGACACTCGGGGCCAACGTCCTGACTTTC. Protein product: CASSAGTLGANVLTF.

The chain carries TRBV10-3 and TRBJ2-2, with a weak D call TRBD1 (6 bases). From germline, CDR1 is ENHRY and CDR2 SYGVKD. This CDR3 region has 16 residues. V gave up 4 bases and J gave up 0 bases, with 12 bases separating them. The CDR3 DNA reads TGTGCCATCAGTGCAGAGCAGGGGACGAACACCGGGGAGCTGTTTTTT. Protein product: CAISAEQGTNTGELFF.

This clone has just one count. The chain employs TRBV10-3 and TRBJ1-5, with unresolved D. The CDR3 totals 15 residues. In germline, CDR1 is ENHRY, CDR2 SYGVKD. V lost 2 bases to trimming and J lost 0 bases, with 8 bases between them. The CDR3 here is CAISEESSSNQPQHF. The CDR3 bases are TGTGCCATCAGTGAGGAGTCCAGTAGCAATCAGCCCCAGCATTTT.

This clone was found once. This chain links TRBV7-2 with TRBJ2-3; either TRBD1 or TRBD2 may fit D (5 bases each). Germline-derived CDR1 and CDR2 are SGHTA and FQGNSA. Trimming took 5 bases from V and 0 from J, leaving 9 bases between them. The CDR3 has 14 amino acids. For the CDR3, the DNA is TGTGCCAGCAGCGACCGGGACAGCACAGATACGCAGTATTTT. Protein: CASSDRDSTDTQYF.

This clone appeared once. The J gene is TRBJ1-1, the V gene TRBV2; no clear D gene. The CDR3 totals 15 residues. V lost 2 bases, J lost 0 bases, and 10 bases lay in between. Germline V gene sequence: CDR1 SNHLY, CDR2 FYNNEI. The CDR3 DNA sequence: TGTGCCAGCAGTGAATTAGGCCTGATGAACACTGAAGCTTTCTTT. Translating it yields CASSELGLMNTEAFF. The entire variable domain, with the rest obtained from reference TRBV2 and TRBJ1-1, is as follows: EPEVTQTPSHQVTQMGQEVILRCVPISNHLYFYWYRQILGQKVEFLVSFYNNEISEKSEIFDDQFSVERPDGSNFTLKIRSTKLEDSAMYFCASSELGLMNTEAFFGQGTRLTVV.

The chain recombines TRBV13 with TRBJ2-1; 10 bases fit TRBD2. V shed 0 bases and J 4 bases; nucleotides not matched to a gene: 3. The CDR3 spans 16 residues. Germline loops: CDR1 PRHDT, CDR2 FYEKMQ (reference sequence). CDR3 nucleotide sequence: TGTGCCAGCAGCTTAGGAGCGGGGGGGTATTACAATGAGCAGTTCTTC. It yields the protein CASSLGAGGYYNEQFF.

CDR3 sequence (DNA): TGCAGCGTTGGGGCCCCCCGCAGGTGGGACTATGGCTACACCTTC. Protein sequence: CSVGAPRRWDYGYTF. The chain has TRBV29-1 and TRBJ1-2; D call uncertain. The germline CDR1 and CDR2 sequences are SQVTM and ANQGSEA. V was cut by 4 bases and J by 3 bases, with 18 bases left in between. The CDR3 runs to 15 residues.

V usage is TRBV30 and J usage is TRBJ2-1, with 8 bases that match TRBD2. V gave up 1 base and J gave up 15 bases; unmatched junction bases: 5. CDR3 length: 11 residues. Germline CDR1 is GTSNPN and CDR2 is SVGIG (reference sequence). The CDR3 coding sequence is TGTGCCTGGAGTGGGGCGGGGGGACGGTTCTTC. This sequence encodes CAWSGAGGRFF. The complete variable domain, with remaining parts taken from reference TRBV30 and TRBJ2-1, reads SQTIHQWPATLVQPVGSPLSLECTVEGTSNPNLYWYRQAAGRGLQLLFYSVGIGQISSEVPQNLSASRPQDRQFILSSKKLLLSDSGFYLCAWSGAGGRFFGPGTRLTVL.

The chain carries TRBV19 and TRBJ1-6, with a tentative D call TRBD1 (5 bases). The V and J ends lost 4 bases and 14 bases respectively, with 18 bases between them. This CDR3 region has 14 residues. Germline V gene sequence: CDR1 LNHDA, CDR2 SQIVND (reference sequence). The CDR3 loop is CASSKGAGSGTLHF. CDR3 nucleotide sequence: TGTGCCAGTAGTAAAGGGGCAGGGTCGGGTACCCTCCACTTT.

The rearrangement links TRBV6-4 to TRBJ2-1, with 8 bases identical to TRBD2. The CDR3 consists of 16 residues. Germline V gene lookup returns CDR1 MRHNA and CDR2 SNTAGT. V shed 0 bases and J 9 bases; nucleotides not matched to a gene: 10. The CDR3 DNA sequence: TGTGCCAGCAGTGACTCGGCACTAGCGGTCCGGGGTGAGCAGTTCTTC. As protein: CASSDSALAVRGEQFF.

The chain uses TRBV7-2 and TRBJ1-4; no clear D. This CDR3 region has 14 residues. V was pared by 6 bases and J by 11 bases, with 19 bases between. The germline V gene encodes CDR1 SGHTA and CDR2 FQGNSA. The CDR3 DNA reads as TGTGCCAGCAGTGCGGGCCAGCAAGTTTCCAAACTGTTTTTT. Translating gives CASSAGQQVSKLFF.

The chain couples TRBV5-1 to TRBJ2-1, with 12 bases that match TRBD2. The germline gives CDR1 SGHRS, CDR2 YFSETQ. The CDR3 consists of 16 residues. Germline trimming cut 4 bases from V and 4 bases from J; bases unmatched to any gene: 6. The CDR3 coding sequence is TGCGCCAGCAGCCCCGGACTAGCGGGGAGGTACAATGAGCAGTTCTTC. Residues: CASSPGLAGRYNEQFF.

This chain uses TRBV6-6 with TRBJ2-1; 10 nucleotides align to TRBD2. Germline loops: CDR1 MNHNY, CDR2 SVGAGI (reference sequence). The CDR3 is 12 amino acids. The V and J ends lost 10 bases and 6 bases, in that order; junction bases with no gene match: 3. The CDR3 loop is CATERGGNEQFF. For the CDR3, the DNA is TGTGCCACCGAGCGGGGGGGCAATGAGCAGTTCTTC.

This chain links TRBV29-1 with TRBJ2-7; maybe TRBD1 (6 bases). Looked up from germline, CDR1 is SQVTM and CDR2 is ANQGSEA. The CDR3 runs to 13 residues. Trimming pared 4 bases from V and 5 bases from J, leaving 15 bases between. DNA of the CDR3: TGCAGCGTTGCCGGACAGAACGGGGACGAGCAGTACTTC. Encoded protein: CSVAGQNGDEQYF.

The CDR3 DNA is TGCGCCAGCACCCCAACAGGGAACCAAGAGACCCAGTACTTC. This sequence encodes CASTPTGNQETQYF. The chain recombines TRBV5-1 with TRBJ2-5; possible D gene TRBD1, 6 bases. There are 14 residues in the CDR3. Trimming pared 6 bases from V and 0 bases from J, leaving 12 bases between. The germline V gene has CDR1 SGHRS and CDR2 YFSETQ.

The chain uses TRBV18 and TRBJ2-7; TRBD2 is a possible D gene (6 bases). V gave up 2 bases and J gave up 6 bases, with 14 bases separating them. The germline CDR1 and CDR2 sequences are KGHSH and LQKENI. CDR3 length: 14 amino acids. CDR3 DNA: TGTGCCAGCTCACCAGGCGGGACCCGGTCCGAGCAGTACTTC. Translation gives CASSPGGTRSEQYF.

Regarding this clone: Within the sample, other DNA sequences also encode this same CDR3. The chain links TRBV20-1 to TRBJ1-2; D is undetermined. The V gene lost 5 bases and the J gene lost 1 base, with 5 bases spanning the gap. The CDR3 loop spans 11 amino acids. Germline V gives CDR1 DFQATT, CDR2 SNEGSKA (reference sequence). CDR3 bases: TGCAGTGCTGACGGTAACTATGGCTACACCTTC. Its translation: CSADGNYGYTF.

CDR3 region: CASSQDSSTYEQYF. For the CDR3, the DNA is TGCGCCAGCAGCCAAGACTCCAGTACCTACGAGCAGTACTTC. The genes are TRBV4-3 and TRBJ2-7, with D hard to call. Germline CDR1 LGHNA, CDR2 YSLEER. The CDR3 runs to 14 residues. The V end lost 0 bases, the J end lost 2 bases, and 8 bases lay between the germline ends.

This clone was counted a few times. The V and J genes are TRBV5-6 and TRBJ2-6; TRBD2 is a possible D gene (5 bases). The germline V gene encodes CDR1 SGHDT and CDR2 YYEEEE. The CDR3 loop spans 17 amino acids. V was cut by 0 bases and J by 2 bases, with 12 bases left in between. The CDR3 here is CASSLGRPLTGANVLTF. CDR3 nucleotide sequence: TGTGCCAGCAGCTTGGGGAGGCCACTTACTGGGGCCAACGTCCTGACTTTC.

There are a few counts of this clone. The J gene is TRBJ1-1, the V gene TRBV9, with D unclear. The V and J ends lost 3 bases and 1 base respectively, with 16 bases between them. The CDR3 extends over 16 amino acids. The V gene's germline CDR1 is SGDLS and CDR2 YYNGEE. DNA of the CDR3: TGTGCCAGCAGCGCCAACTCCCTCTCAGGGAACACTGAAGCTTTCTTT. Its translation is CASSANSLSGNTEAFF. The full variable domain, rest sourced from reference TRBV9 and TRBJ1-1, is DSGVTQTPKHLITATGQRVTLRCSPRSGDLSVYWYQQSLDQGLQFLIQYYNGEERAKGNILERFSAQQFPDLHSELNLSSLELGDSALYFCASSANSLSGNTEAFFGQGTRLTVV.

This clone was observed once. The CDR3, as DNA: TGTGCCAGCAGCGTAGGTACAGACGCCTACGAGCAGTACTTC. Amino acids: CASSVGTDAYEQYF. The chain has TRBV9 and TRBJ2-7, with unresolved D. Trimming cost V 0 bases and J 2 bases, with 9 bases left between them. Germline V gene sequence: CDR1 SGDLS, CDR2 YYNGEE. This CDR3 spans 14 amino acids.

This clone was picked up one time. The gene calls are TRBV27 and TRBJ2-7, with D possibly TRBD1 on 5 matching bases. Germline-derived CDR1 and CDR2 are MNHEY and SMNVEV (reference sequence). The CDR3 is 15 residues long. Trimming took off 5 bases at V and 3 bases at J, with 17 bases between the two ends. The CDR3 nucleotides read TGTGCCAGCAGTCCCCCTCTCAGGCAGGGCTACGAGCAGTACTTC. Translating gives CASSPPLRQGYEQYF.